Listed below are T cell receptor beta chains from one sample, sequenced in a study of T cell responses to AZD1222 COVID-19 vaccine. Assay: immunoSEQ multiplex PCR; the TCRdb copy retains only in-frame clones and omits some. The sample holds 80,000 or so clones; nearly 90% are singletons and the top ten take more than 1.3%. The material sequenced was peripheral blood, taken on day 0 of AZD1222 vaccination. Every receptor here comes from an adult in good health. Both conserved end residues are part of each CDR3. D genes are given only for firm matches. Expanded clones get a size class; other rows say once, few or many, or leave the size out.

>few|TRBJ1-1|TRBV6-4|-
CASSNEGHTEAFF
TGTGCCAGCAGTAACGAGGGGCACACTGAAGCTTTCTTT
>-|TRBJ2-5|TRBV18|-
CASSPGLMRVETQYF
TGTGCCAGCTCACCAGGACTAATGAGGGTGGAGACCCAGTACTTC
>-|TRBJ1-2|TRBV27|-
CASSRNRDGYTF
TGTGCCAGCAGCCGTAACAGGGATGGCTACACCTTC
>-|TRBJ1-2|TRBV3-1/TRBV3-2|TRBD1
CASSLNSGTGGGYTF
TGTGCCAGCAGCCTTAACTCCGGGACAGGAGGGGGCTACACCTTC
>-|TRBJ2-1|TRBV12-3/TRBV12-4|-
CASGDTVNEQFF
TGTGCCAGCGGGGACACGGTCAATGAGCAGTTCTTC
>-|TRBJ1-1|TRBV19|-
CASSILYSSTEAFF
TGTGCCAGTAGTATCCTGTATTCTAGCACTGAAGCTTTCTTT
>-|TRBJ1-2|TRBV2|-
CASSWTATYGYTF
TGTGCCAGCAGCTGGACAGCAACCTATGGCTACACCTTC
>-|TRBJ2-1|TRBV7-3|-
CASSLTSAGLYNEQFF
TGTGCCAGCAGCTTAACTTCAGCGGGCCTCTACAATGAGCAGTTCTTC
>-|TRBJ1-2|TRBV30|TRBD1
CAWTGQGANGYTF
TGTGCCTGGACGGGGCAGGGGGCTAATGGCTACACCTTC
>-|TRBJ1-4|TRBV7-2|TRBD1
CASSSGQIGQSVKLFF
TGTGCCAGCAGCTCGGGACAGATCGGCCAATCGGTGAAACTGTTTTTT
>once|TRBJ2-7|TRBV11-2|TRBD1
CASSLGADREQYF
TGTGCCAGCAGCTTAGGAGCGGACAGGGAGCAGTACTTC
>-|TRBJ1-2|TRBV11-2|-
CASSLDRSSYNYGYTF
TGTGCCAGCAGCTTAGATCGATCCAGCTATAACTATGGCTACACCTTC
>-|TRBJ2-1|TRBV24-1|TRBD2
CARLAGGSSYNEQFF
TGTGCCAGGCTAGCGGGAGGTTCTTCCTACAATGAGCAGTTCTTC
>once|TRBJ2-5|TRBV15|TRBD2
CATRDGTQRELPETQYF
TGTGCCACCAGGGATGGGACGCAGCGGGAGCTCCCAGAGACCCAGTACTTC
>-|TRBJ1-2|TRBV19|-
CASTLSTGWGFNGYTF
TGTGCCAGTACCCTAAGTACAGGCTGGGGCTTCAATGGCTACACCTTC
>-|TRBJ2-7|TRBV18|TRBD1
CASSPVTGTGEYEQYF
TGTGCCAGCTCACCTGTTACCGGGACAGGGGAATACGAGCAGTACTTC
>-|TRBJ2-1|TRBV6-5|-
CASRKGGRYNEQFF
TGTGCCAGCAGAAAGGGTGGTCGGTACAATGAGCAGTTCTTC
>-|TRBJ1-6|TRBV11-2|-
CASSLQDIRNSPLHF
TGTGCCAGCAGCTTACAGGACATCCGTAATTCACCCCTCCACTTT
>once|TRBJ1-3|TRBV2|-
CASSSGTGNTIYF
TGTGCCAGCAGCTCGGGAACTGGAAACACCATATATTTT
>few|TRBJ1-3|TRBV11-2|-
CASGGGSAGNTIYF
TGTGCCAGCGGGGGGGGCTCTGCCGGAAACACCATATATTTT
>-|TRBJ1-2|TRBV7-3|TRBD1
CASSPGTGWDGYTF
TGTGCCAGCAGCCCGGGGACAGGATGGGATGGCTACACCTTC
>once|TRBJ2-1|TRBV30|TRBD1
CAWSKGGDRVKIEQFF
TGTGCCTGGAGTAAGGGGGGGGACAGGGTGAAAATTGAGCAGTTCTTC
>-|TRBJ2-2|TRBV29-1|TRBD2
CSVASGVNTGELFF
TGCAGCGTTGCTAGCGGAGTTAACACCGGGGAGCTGTTTTTT
>once|TRBJ1-3|TRBV5-5|-
CASSSGQPWGNTIYF
TGTGCCAGCAGCTCCGGACAGCCTTGGGGAAACACCATATATTTT
>-|TRBJ2-1|TRBV2|TRBD2
CASSALAGAYNEQFF
TGTGCCAGCAGCGCCCTAGCGGGAGCCTACAATGAGCAGTTCTTC
>medium-sized|TRBJ1-2|TRBV5-4|-
CASSWVGGYTF
TGTGCCAGCAGCTGGGTTGGTGGCTACACCTTC
>few|TRBJ2-1|TRBV30|TRBD2
CAWSKGPGLAGNEQFF
TGTGCCTGGAGTAAGGGTCCGGGACTAGCGGGAAATGAGCAGTTCTTC
>-|TRBJ1-2|TRBV10-3|-
CAISEGNSYGYTF
TGTGCCATCAGTGAAGGGAACAGCTATGGCTACACCTTC
>-|TRBJ1-2|TRBV3-1/TRBV3-2|-
CASSQDLLYGYTF
TGTGCCAGCAGCCAAGATCTACTCTATGGCTACACCTTC
>-|TRBJ1-1|TRBV19|-
CASSRRQTEAFF
TGTGCCAGTAGCCGGAGGCAAACTGAAGCTTTCTTT
>-|TRBJ2-4|TRBV19|TRBD1
CASSIGRQGAAKNIQYF
TGTGCCAGTAGTATAGGCAGACAGGGGGCGGCCAAAAACATTCAGTACTTC
>-|TRBJ1-1|TRBV6-5|-
CASTGNTEAFF
TGTGCCAGCACCGGAAACACTGAAGCTTTCTTT
>-|TRBJ2-5|TRBV11-2|-
CASSFGGDETQYF
TGTGCCAGCAGCTTTGGAGGGGATGAGACCCAGTACTTC
>-|TRBJ2-2|TRBV12-5|TRBD2
CASGPGLATNTGELFF
TGTGCTAGTGGCCCCGGACTAGCGACGAACACCGGGGAGCTGTTTTTT
>-|TRBJ2-1|TRBV3-1/TRBV3-2|-
CASSPQIRGEQFF
TGTGCCAGCAGCCCTCAAATAAGGGGGGAGCAGTTCTTC
>-|TRBJ2-2|TRBV2|-
CASRTGGDTGELFF
TGTGCCAGCCGAACAGGGGGGGACACCGGGGAGCTGTTTTTT
>-|TRBJ2-5|TRBV7-2|-
CASSLRGGNQETQYF
TGTGCCAGCAGCTTAAGGGGAGGTAACCAAGAGACCCAGTACTTC
>-|TRBJ1-4|TRBV19|-
CASSATVLGEKLFF
TGTGCCAGTAGTGCCACGGTGCTGGGTGAAAAACTGTTTTTT
>-|TRBJ1-1|TRBV4-1|-
CASSQDLQDTEAFF
TGCGCCAGCAGCCAAGATCTACAGGACACTGAAGCTTTCTTT
>-|TRBJ2-1|TRBV5-1|-
CASSLGSTQENNEQFF
TGCGCCAGCAGCTTGGGGTCTACCCAAGAGAACAATGAGCAGTTCTTC
>-|TRBJ2-2|TRBV19|-
CATLAPNTGELFF
TGTGCCACCCTAGCTCCGAACACCGGGGAGCTGTTTTTT
>-|TRBJ2-1|TRBV12-3/TRBV12-4|-
CASSFRNEQFF
TGTGCCAGCAGTTTTCGGAATGAGCAGTTCTTC